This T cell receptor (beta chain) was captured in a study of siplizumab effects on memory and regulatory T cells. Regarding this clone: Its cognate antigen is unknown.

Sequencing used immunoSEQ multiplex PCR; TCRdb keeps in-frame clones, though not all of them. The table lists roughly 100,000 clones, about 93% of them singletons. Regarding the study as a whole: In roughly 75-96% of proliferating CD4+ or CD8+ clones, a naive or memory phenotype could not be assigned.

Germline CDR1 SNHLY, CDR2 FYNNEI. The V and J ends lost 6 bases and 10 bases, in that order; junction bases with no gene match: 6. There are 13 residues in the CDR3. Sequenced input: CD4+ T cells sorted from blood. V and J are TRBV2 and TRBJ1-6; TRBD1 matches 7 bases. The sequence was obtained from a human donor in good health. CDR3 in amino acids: CASRTGFGSPLHF. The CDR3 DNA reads TGTGCCAGCAGGACAGGGTTCGGGTCACCCCTCCACTTT.